This TCR beta chain was identified during a study of blood T cell repertoires in COVID-19. Overall study context: Acute and convalescent COVID-19 specimens originated in the United States, Italy and Spain. Sources were T cells, B-cell-depleted T cells, or PBMCs; the material itself was cDNA or gDNA.

Authors' processing steps: Amplification from reference gene primers served as the basis for estimated nucleated cell counts. Assay used: immunoSEQ multiplex PCR; TCRdb lists only in-frame clones, some missing. D and trimming were read from the DNA, whereas the V and J calls and clone size are those reported in that table. The data hold approximately 46,000 clones, with around 90% observed a single time. This clone was seen just once. This CDR3 comprises 12 residues. V shed 5 bases and J shed 7 bases, with 8 bases lying between them. Germline V CDR1 and CDR2: MNHNY, SVGAGI (reference sequence). The chain links TRBV6-6 to TRBJ2-2; no clear D. The sequenced sample was peripheral blood. The receptor was derived from a man aged 50 to 59 with active COVID-19. The CDR3 spells CASSPSFGELFF. DNA for the CDR3: TGTGCCAGCAGTCCTTCGTTCGGGGAGCTGTTTTTT.